The next 17 T cell receptor beta chains were all read from a single sample in a study of OX40 agonist ivuxolimab in advanced cancers. Here immunoSEQ multiplex PCR was the method, and the copy in TCRdb shows in-frame clones only, minus some. Here the sample spans 35,000 to 40,000 clones, about 78% being singletons. This material consisted of CD4+ or CD8+ T cells sorted from blood, taken in a trial of the OX40 agonist ivuxolimab. The receptors originated from an adult with an advanced solid tumor such as melanoma, head and neck, liver or kidney cancer.

The V gene is TRBV6-4, the J gene TRBJ2-2; 8 bases agree with TRBD1. The J segment lost 0 bases and the V segment lost 6 bases, leaving 9 bases of the junction unmatched. Germline CDR1 is MRHNA and CDR2 is SNTAGT. The CDR3 covers 17 residues. The CDR3 bases are TGTGCCAGCAGAGGACAGGGCTTGCCTACGAACACCGGGGAGCTGTTTTTT. Translating it yields CASRGQGLPTNTGELFF.

V gene TRBV2 combines with J gene TRBJ1-2; perhaps TRBD1 as D (5 bases). Germline CDR1 and CDR2: SNHLY and FYNNEI. V was clipped by 1 base and J by 4 bases, with 16 bases between them. This CDR3 has 16 residues. The CDR3 DNA is TGTGCCAGCAGTGAAGGGGCAGCCGGGGGAACCTATGGCTACACCTTC. As protein: CASSEGAAGGTYGYTF.

V and J are TRBV29-1 and TRBJ2-7; D is unclear. Germline values: CDR1 SQVTM, CDR2 ANQGSEA. CDR3 length equals 11 residues. Trimming shortened V by 4 bases and J by 1 base, and 5 bases separated the two germline ends. CDR3 nucleotides: TGCAGCGTTGCGCGGTCCTACGAGCAGTACTTC. This encodes CSVARSYEQYF.

The V call is TRBV10-3, the J call TRBJ1-1; weak D call: TRBD1 (5 bases). CDR3 size: 13 residues. Germline assignment: CDR1 ENHRY and CDR2 SYGVKD. V was pared by 7 bases and J by 2 bases, with 11 bases between. CDR3 in amino acids: CAIKNGGNTEAFF. CDR3 DNA: TGTGCCATCAAAAACGGGGGTAACACTGAAGCTTTCTTT.

The gene calls are TRBV21-1 and TRBJ1-1; TRBD1, as called in the table, went unchecked against the DNA. TRBV21-1 is annotated as a pseudogene. The CDR3 sequence is 12 residues long. The CDR3 region is CASKRGNTSPFF. The DNA of the CDR3 is TGTGCCAGCAAAAGGGGGAACACCTCACCTTTCTTT.

The chain employs TRBV13 and TRBJ1-1; D is perhaps TRBD1 (5 bases). The CDR3 is 14 amino acids. V lost 0 bases and J 1 base, leaving 6 bases between the germline ends. Germline V lookup: CDR1 PRHDT, CDR2 FYEKMQ (reference sequence). CDR3 amino acids: CASSLGGTNTEAFF. DNA for the CDR3: TGTGCCAGCAGCTTAGGCGGGACGAACACTGAAGCTTTCTTT.

This clone was seen a few times. The rearrangement joins TRBV6-6 to TRBJ2-7; D assignment may be TRBD1 or TRBD2 (6 bases each). The CDR3 contains 15 residues. V was pared by 6 bases and J by 5 bases, with 20 bases between. The germline V gene has CDR1 MNHNY and CDR2 SVGAGI (reference sequence). The CDR3: CASRIWWGAENEQYF. Here the CDR3 DNA reads TGTGCCAGCAGAATTTGGTGGGGGGCCGAGAACGAGCAGTACTTC.

The CDR3 protein is CASTEGQLFYGYTF. The CDR3 DNA reads TGTGCCAGCACTGAAGGGCAGTTATTCTATGGCTACACCTTC. The chain recombines TRBV28 with TRBJ1-2; no clear D. The V end was cut by 7 bases, the J end by 4 bases, with 16 bases between. Germline V lookup: CDR1 MDHEN, CDR2 SYDVKM. This CDR3 contains 14 residues.

The rearrangement joins TRBV30 to TRBJ1-2, with TRBD1 as a possible D gene (5 bases). The germline V gene encodes CDR1 GTSNPN and CDR2 SVGIG (reference sequence). V lost 4 bases, J lost 2 bases, and 8 bases lay in between. The CDR3 is 12 amino acids. CDR3 nucleotides: TGTGCCTGGACCCCAGGGAACTATGGCTACACCTTC. Translation gives CAWTPGNYGYTF.

V usage is TRBV27 and J usage is TRBJ1-2, with TRBD1 matching 8 bases. Germline V gene sequence: CDR1 MNHEY, CDR2 SMNVEV (reference sequence). The CDR3 consists of 13 residues. J was trimmed by 7 bases and V by 6 bases; bases with no gene match: 7. The CDR3 is CASRTGERRGYTF. Written as DNA, the CDR3 is TGTGCCAGCAGGACAGGGGAGAGGCGTGGCTACACCTTC.

The chain combines TRBV5-4 with TRBJ2-7; 7 bases agree with TRBD2. This CDR3 has 15 amino acids. CDR1 and CDR2 from the germline V gene are SGHNT and YYREEE (reference sequence). V lost 2 bases to trimming and J lost 3 bases; unmatched junction nucleotides: 8. The CDR3 sequence: CASSFMSSGFYEQYF. The CDR3 DNA reads TGTGCCAGCAGCTTCATGTCTAGCGGATTCTACGAGCAGTACTTC.

As concerns this clone: In the same sample, other DNA sequences code for this CDR3. The genes are TRBV7-3 and TRBJ2-5; 13 nucleotides line up with TRBD2. In germline, CDR1 is SGHTA, CDR2 FQGTGA. The CDR3 consists of 18 residues. V was pared by 5 bases and J by 4 bases, with 13 bases of the junction left unmatched. CDR3 sequence (DNA): TGTGCCAGCAGCCCTGGGACTAGCGGGGCATTCGATCGAGAGACCCAGTACTTC. Its translation: CASSPGTSGAFDRETQYF.

V is TRBV19 and J is TRBJ1-1; a possible D gene is TRBD1 (5 bases). Between the trimmed V and J ends, which lost 5 bases and 5 bases, there was a span of 9 bases. The CDR3 consists of 12 residues. Looked up from germline, CDR1 is LNHDA and CDR2 is SQIVND (reference sequence). The CDR3 region is CASSVGVTEAFF. CDR3 nucleotide sequence: TGTGCCAGTAGTGTGGGGGTTACTGAAGCTTTCTTT.

This clone was seen a few times. The chain recombines TRBV9 with TRBJ2-5; 9 bases align to TRBD1. With 3 bases clipped from V and 5 bases from J, the junction kept 11 bases outside the gene matches. This CDR3 contains 16 residues. The germline V gene encodes CDR1 SGDLS and CDR2 YYNGEE. The CDR3: CASSAPRQGVGETQYF. CDR3 coding DNA: TGTGCCAGCAGCGCACCGAGACAGGGGGTTGGGGAGACCCAGTACTTC.

The gene calls are TRBV2 and TRBJ2-7, with no clear D. The CDR3 has 13 residues. Germline lookup yields CDR1 SNHLY and CDR2 FYNNEI. Trimming stripped 3 bases from V and 1 base from J, with 7 bases between. In DNA form, the CDR3 reads TGTGCCAGCAGTGAGGCACCTTCCTACGAGCAGTACTTC. Translation: CASSEAPSYEQYF.

The chain has TRBV28 and TRBJ1-2, with 8 bases lining up with TRBD1. CDR1 and CDR2 (germline): MDHEN, SYDVKM. V gave up 5 bases and J gave up 7 bases; unmatched junction bases: 9. The CDR3 is 14 amino acids. This CDR3 reads CASSLTGGSAGYTF. CDR3 nucleotide sequence: TGTGCCAGCAGTCTTACAGGGGGTTCGGCTGGCTACACCTTC.

The chain links TRBV19 to TRBJ2-3; D might be TRBD1 or TRBD2, each matching 6 bases. CDR3 size: 14 residues. Germline lookup yields CDR1 LNHDA and CDR2 SQIVND (reference sequence). The V end was cut by 6 bases, the J end by 4 bases, with 14 bases between. CDR3 region: CASRGGRSADTQYF. The CDR3 coding sequence is TGTGCCAGTAGAGGGGGGAGGTCTGCAGATACGCAGTATTTT.